The 13 T cell receptor beta chains listed next were all sequenced from one sample in a study of T cell responses to AZD1222 COVID-19 vaccine. Profiling relied on immunoSEQ multiplex PCR, and the TCRdb table lists in-frame clones only, not all of them. Of approximately 150,000 clones listed, 80% to 90% are singletons. Here the sequenced sample was peripheral blood, taken on day 0 of AZD1222 vaccination. The receptor source for this set is an adult in good health.

The chain employs TRBV20-1 and TRBJ1-2; maybe TRBD1 (5 bases). Germline CDR1 is DFQATT and CDR2 is SNEGSKA (reference sequence). Deletions cut 2 bases from V and 4 bases from J, with 5 bases between. The CDR3 contains 11 residues. The CDR3: CSARQGYGYTF. In nucleotides, the CDR3 is TGCAGTGCTAGACAGGGCTATGGCTACACCTTC.

This clone was found once. The chain carries TRBV11-2 and TRBJ1-1; D unclear. The germline gives CDR1 SGHAT, CDR2 FQNNGV. The CDR3 is 15 amino acids. Trimming pared 4 bases from V and 3 bases from J, leaving 15 bases between. As DNA, the CDR3 is TGTGCCAGCAGCTCGCCGGGAGGCCATTACACTGAAGCTTTCTTT. Its translation is CASSSPGGHYTEAFF.

This clone was observed once. This chain uses TRBV29-1 with TRBJ2-7; D unresolved. This CDR3 comprises 14 residues. The ends were cut back, 2 bases at V and 0 bases at J, with 11 bases in the middle. From germline, CDR1 is SQVTM and CDR2 ANQGSEA. CDR3 sequence: CSVEMMTSSYEQYF. DNA for the CDR3: TGCAGCGTTGAAATGATGACCAGCTCCTACGAGCAGTACTTC.

CDR3 protein: CASSSDRGQYGYTF. The DNA of the CDR3 is TGTGCCAGCAGCTCGGATAGGGGACAGTATGGCTACACCTTC. This chain joins TRBV7-2 and TRBJ1-2, with 7 positions matching TRBD1. The CDR3 has 14 amino acids. CDR1 and CDR2 (germline): SGHTA, FQGNSA. J lost 5 bases, V lost 4 bases, and 7 bases had no gene match.

The CDR3 is CASNRASWDITDTQYF. The CDR3, as DNA: TGTGCCAGCAATCGGGCTAGTTGGGATATCACAGATACGCAGTATTTT. The chain employs TRBV6-6 and TRBJ2-3; no reliable D call. Trimming removed 7 bases from V and 2 bases from J, with 19 bases in between. Germline CDR1 is MNHNY and CDR2 is SVGAGI (reference sequence). This CDR3 contains 16 residues.

This chain connects TRBV5-4 to TRBJ1-2; no clear D gene. V lost 0 bases and J lost 8, with 14 bases in between. Germline V CDR1 and CDR2: SGHNT, YYREEE (reference sequence). This CDR3 has 14 amino acids. The chain's CDR3 is CASSLALGQEGYTF. The CDR3 DNA sequence: TGTGCCAGCAGCTTGGCTCTGGGCCAGGAGGGCTACACCTTC. Complete variable domain (other parts from reference TRBV5-4 and TRBJ1-2): ETGVTQSPTHLIKTRGQQVTLRCSSQSGHNTVSWYQQALGQGPQFIFQYYREEENGRGNFPPRFSGLQFPNYSSELNVNALELDDSALYLCASSLALGQEGYTFGSGTRLTVV.

The chain joins TRBV12-3 or TRBV12-4 to TRBJ1-5, with TRBD1 matching 7 bases. The CDR3 loop spans 13 amino acids. After removal of 6 bases from V and 8 bases from J, the junction contained 7 bases not matched to a gene. CDR3 region: CASSANRGEPQHF. DNA of the CDR3: TGTGCCAGCAGCGCAAACAGGGGTGAGCCCCAGCATTTT.

V and J are TRBV19 and TRBJ2-1; tentative D call: TRBD2 (5 bases). Deletions cut 3 bases from V and 8 bases from J, with 14 bases between. The CDR3 is 14 amino acids. Germline V gene lookup returns CDR1 LNHDA and CDR2 SQIVND (reference sequence). CDR3 sequence reads: CASSIGLAGDEQFF. As DNA, the CDR3 is TGTGCCAGTAGTATCGGACTGGCGGGCGATGAGCAGTTCTTC.

There are a few counts of this clone. The chain employs TRBV28 and TRBJ1-3; D may be TRBD1 (6 bases). This CDR3 is built from 16 residues. Trimming took 8 bases from V and 6 from J, leaving 23 bases between them. In germline, CDR1 is MDHEN, CDR2 SYDVKM. The CDR3 DNA reads as TGTGCCAGCTCGTCCCGGGCCGCCGGGGACAAAAACACCATATATTTT. Its translation: CASSSRAAGDKNTIYF. Together with reference TRBV28 and TRBJ1-3, the CDR3 gives the full variable domain: DVKVTQSSRYLVKRTGEKVFLECVQDMDHENMFWYRQDPGLGLRLIYFSYDVKMKEKGDIPEGYSVSREKKERFSLILESASTNQTSMYLCASSSRAAGDKNTIYFGEGSWLTVV.

CDR3 bases: TGTGCCAGCAGTTTAAGAGCCTACGAGCAGTACTTC. Its translation: CASSLRAYEQYF. V is TRBV12-3 or TRBV12-4 and J is TRBJ2-7; D gene unclear. This CDR3 region has 12 residues. The ends were cut back, 2 bases at V and 2 bases at J, with 4 bases in the middle.

The chain recombines TRBV9 with TRBJ2-1; tentatively, D is TRBD2 (6 bases). Germline assignment: CDR1 SGDLS and CDR2 YYNGEE. Trimming shortened V by 0 bases and J by 6 bases, and 13 bases separated the two germline ends. The CDR3 loop spans 15 amino acids. The CDR3 nucleotides read TGTGCCAGCAGCGTAGTAGGCGGGACGGGCAATGAGCAGTTCTTC. This codes for CASSVVGGTGNEQFF.

The chain joins TRBV5-4 to TRBJ1-3; D call uncertain. The length of the CDR3 is 13 residues. Trimming removed 2 bases at V and 10 bases at J, with 13 bases between. Germline V gene sequence: CDR1 SGHNT, CDR2 YYREEE (reference sequence). This chain's CDR3 is CASSFVSGGTIYF. The CDR3 DNA reads TGTGCCAGCAGCTTTGTATCCGGAGGTACCATATATTTT.

The chain is built from TRBV28 and TRBJ1-2; D gene unclear. Trimming pared 8 bases from V and 4 bases from J, leaving 11 bases between. The CDR3 sequence is 12 residues long. CDR1 and CDR2 from the germline V gene are MDHEN and SYDVKM. CDR3: CASLQVTYGYTF. CDR3 bases: TGTGCCAGCCTACAAGTAACCTATGGCTACACCTTC.